This T cell receptor (beta chain) is from a study of blood T cells in healthy people across ages. A sample-barcoded 5' primer and a J-beta primer mix were used in a second PCR of roughly 6 to 11 cycles. TCRdb reprocessed the 5' RACE reads with MiXCR, giving one entry per CDR3 protein. The sample holds around 1,000,000 distinct CDR3 sequences; under 30% are singletons and the top ten take less than 0.85%. This CDR3 is built from 15 residues. The junction had 10 bases not matched to a gene; V was cut back by 6 bases and J by 4 bases. The germline V gene has CDR1 SQVTM and CDR2 ANQGSEA. These sequences were also reported in another study, on T cells of mothers and their children.

Sequencing was carried out using blood. This receptor was identified in a girl aged 2 to 10 in good health. The V call is TRBV29-1, the J call TRBJ2-1, with TRBD2 matching 9 bases. CDR3 sequence: CSVVPLAGSYNEQFF. CDR3 sequence (DNA): TGCAGCGTGGTCCCCCTAGCGGGAAGTTACAATGAGCAGTTCTTC.